This T cell receptor (beta chain) was captured in a study of cytomegalovirus exposure and HLA in healthy donors. At the level of the study: The early release's HLA-typed donors yielded 78 million or so unique TCRs. General study points: Researchers reported in a later analysis that common viral pathogens appeared linked to several top clusters.

Primers included in the PCR were 60 Vbeta and 13 Jbeta primers. Measured with immunoSEQ multiplex PCR; TCRdb has only the in-frame clones, and not every one. The profile shows approximately 240,000 clones, 70% to 85% of them singletons. Germline lookup yields CDR1 SGHDT and CDR2 YYEEEE. The CDR3 is made up of 14 amino acids. V lost 3 bases and J lost 3; bases outside the gene matches: 2. In the case of this clone: Its antigen is not known.

The rearrangement uses TRBV5-6 and TRBJ2-7, with 11 bases fitting TRBD2. This TCR was sampled from a woman between 40 and 55 years old in good health and CMV-seronegative. The sequencing sample was made of PBMCs. CDR3: CASSYGTSGYEQYF. CDR3 DNA: TGTGCCAGCAGCTACGGGACTAGCGGCTACGAGCAGTACTTC.